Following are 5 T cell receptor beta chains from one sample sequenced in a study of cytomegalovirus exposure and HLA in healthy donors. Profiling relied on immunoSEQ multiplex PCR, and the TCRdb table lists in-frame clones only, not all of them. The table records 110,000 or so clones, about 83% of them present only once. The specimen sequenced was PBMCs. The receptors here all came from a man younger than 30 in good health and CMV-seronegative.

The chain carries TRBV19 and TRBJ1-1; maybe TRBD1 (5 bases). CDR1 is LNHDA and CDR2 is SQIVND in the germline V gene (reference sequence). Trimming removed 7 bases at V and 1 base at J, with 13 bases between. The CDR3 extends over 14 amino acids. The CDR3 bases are TGTGCCAGTATCGCTGGGACTCAGAACACTGAAGCTTTCTTT. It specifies CASIAGTQNTEAFF.

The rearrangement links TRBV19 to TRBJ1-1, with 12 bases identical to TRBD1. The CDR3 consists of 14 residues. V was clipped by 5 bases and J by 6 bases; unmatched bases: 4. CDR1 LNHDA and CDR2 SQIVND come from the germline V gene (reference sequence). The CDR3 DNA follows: TGTGCCAGTAGTGACCGGGACAGGGGGCCTGAAGCTTTCTTT. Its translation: CASSDRDRGPEAFF.

In DNA form, the CDR3 reads TGTGCCAGCAGCTCTCGATCGGAAAGTGGGGCCATCAATCAGCCCCAGCATTTT. Translating gives CASSSRSESGAINQPQHF. This rearrangement joins TRBV5-6 to TRBJ1-5; weak D call: TRBD1 (5 bases). This CDR3 has 18 amino acids. Between the trimmed V and J ends, which lost 3 bases and 3 bases, there was a span of 22 bases. Germline loops: CDR1 SGHDT, CDR2 YYEEEE.

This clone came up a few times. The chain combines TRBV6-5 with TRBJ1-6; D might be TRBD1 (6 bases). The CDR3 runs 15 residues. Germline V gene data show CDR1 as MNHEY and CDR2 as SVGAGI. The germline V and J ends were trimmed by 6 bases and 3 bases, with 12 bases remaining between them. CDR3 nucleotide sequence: TGTGCCAGCAGCACAGGGCCAAGCTATAATTCACCCCTCCACTTT. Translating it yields CASSTGPSYNSPLHF.

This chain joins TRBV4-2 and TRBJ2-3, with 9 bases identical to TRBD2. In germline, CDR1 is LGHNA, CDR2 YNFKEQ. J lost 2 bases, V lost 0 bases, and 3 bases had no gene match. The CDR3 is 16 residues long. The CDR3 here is CASSQEASGNTDTQYF. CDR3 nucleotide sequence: TGTGCCAGCAGCCAAGAGGCTAGCGGGAACACAGATACGCAGTATTTT.